This T cell receptor (beta chain) was identified during a study of patients and donors after allogeneic stem cell transplantation. This clonotype showed up just a few times. Trimming shortened V by 4 bases and J by 13 bases, and 14 bases separated the two germline ends. The CDR3 has 11 residues. CDR1 SGHRS and CDR2 YFSETQ come from the germline V gene. Each CDR3 protein gets one entry after TCRdb re-called the RT-PCR reads with MiXCR. The sample comprises about 960,000 distinct CDR3 sequences, approximately 18% of which are singletons, and about 6% rests with the top ten. Sequencing was done on a sample of blood, either unsorted or a sorted T cell fraction (not recorded which). This TCR derives from a human donor who was either an allogeneic HSCT recipient or a stem cell or donor lymphocyte infusion donor (not recorded which). It is not recorded whose cells these are; they may come from a transplant donor. The rearrangement uses TRBV5-1 and TRBJ1-2, with a weak D call TRBD1 (5 bases). The CDR3 DNA sequence: TGCGCCAGCAGCGGCGGGGCTCTTAGCACCTTC. This sequence encodes CASSGGALSTF.